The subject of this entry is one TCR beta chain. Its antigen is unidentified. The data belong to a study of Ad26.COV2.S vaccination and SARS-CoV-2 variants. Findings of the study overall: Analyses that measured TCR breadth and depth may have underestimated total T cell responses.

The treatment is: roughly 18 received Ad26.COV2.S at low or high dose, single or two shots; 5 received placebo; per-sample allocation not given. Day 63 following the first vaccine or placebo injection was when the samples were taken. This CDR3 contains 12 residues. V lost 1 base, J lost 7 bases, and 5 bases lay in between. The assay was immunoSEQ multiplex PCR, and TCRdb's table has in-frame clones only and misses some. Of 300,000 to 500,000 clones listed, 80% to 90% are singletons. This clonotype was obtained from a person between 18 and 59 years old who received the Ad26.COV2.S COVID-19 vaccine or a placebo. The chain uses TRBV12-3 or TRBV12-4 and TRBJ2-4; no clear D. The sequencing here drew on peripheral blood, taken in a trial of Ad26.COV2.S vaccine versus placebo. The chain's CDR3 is CASSLGTNIQYF. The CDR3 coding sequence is TGTGCCAGCAGTTTAGGTACGAACATTCAGTACTTC.